Each of the 30 T cell receptor beta chains below was sequenced from the same sample in a study of blood T cell repertoires in COVID-19. The assay was immunoSEQ multiplex PCR, and TCRdb's table has in-frame clones only and misses some. The table records about 300,000 clones, 90% of them present only once. Specimen: PBMCs or T cells enriched from blood (not recorded which). These receptors came from a young woman with acute COVID-19.

The chain couples TRBV7-6 to TRBJ1-3; a weak D match, TRBD1 (5 bases). The V gene lost 4 bases and the J gene lost 4 bases, with 17 bases spanning the gap. Looked up from germline, CDR1 is SGHVS and CDR2 is FNYEAQ. The CDR3 runs 16 residues. CDR3 in DNA: TGTGCCAGCAGCTCGTTAGGGGTCGAACTCGGAAACACCATATATTTT. Its protein is CASSSLGVELGNTIYF. Combining the CDR3 with reference TRBV7-6 and TRBJ1-3 gives the whole variable domain GAGVSQSPRYKVTKRGQDVALRCDPISGHVSLYWYRQALGQGPEFLTYFNYEAQQDKSGLPNDRFSAERPEGSISTLTIQRTEQRDSAMYRCASSSLGVELGNTIYFGEGSWLTVV.

This chain uses TRBV29-1 with TRBJ2-1; 7 bases align to TRBD1. The CDR3 is made up of 14 amino acids. The junction had 5 bases not matched to a gene; V was cut back by 3 bases and J by 3 bases. Per the germline V gene, CDR1 is SQVTM and CDR2 is ANQGSEA. This chain's CDR3 is CSVERQGLYNEQFF. DNA of the CDR3: TGCAGCGTTGAGAGACAGGGCCTCTACAATGAGCAGTTCTTC.

The chain employs TRBV7-6 and TRBJ2-7; 7 positions match TRBD2. Germline trimming cut 5 bases from V and 2 bases from J; bases unmatched to any gene: 12. The CDR3 loop spans 16 amino acids. CDR1 SGHVS and CDR2 FNYEAQ come from the germline V gene. The chain's CDR3 is CASSNVLRERTYEQYF. The CDR3 DNA sequence: TGTGCCAGCAGCAACGTTTTGCGGGAGCGAACCTACGAGCAGTACTTC.

The rearrangement uses TRBV18 and TRBJ2-1, with D unclear. V shed 3 bases and J shed 4 bases, with 7 bases lying between them. The CDR3 consists of 13 residues. Germline lookup yields CDR1 KGHSH and CDR2 LQKENI. CDR3 protein: CASSPSPYNEQFF. In DNA, the CDR3 is TGTGCCAGCTCACCCTCCCCGTACAATGAGCAGTTCTTC.

The chain carries TRBV10-1 and TRBJ1-1, with D uncertain. This CDR3 has 13 amino acids. Germline CDR1 reads WNHNN; CDR2 reads SYGVQD (reference sequence). Trimming stripped 3 bases from V and 7 bases from J, with 12 bases between. The CDR3 region has the DNA TGCGCCAGCAGTGAACGACCAGAGGGTGAAGCTTTCTTT. As protein: CASSERPEGEAFF.

The chain is built from TRBV28 and TRBJ2-7, with 13 bases identical to TRBD2. The CDR3 spans 13 residues. CDR1 is MDHEN and CDR2 is SYDVKM in the germline V gene. Trimming took 7 bases from V and 6 from J; bases not matched to a gene: 3. The CDR3 here is CASMGTSGVEQYF. CDR3 in DNA: TGTGCCAGCATGGGGACTAGCGGGGTCGAGCAGTACTTC.

CDR3: CASTGRDQPQHF. For the CDR3, the DNA is TGTGCCAGCACGGGGAGGGATCAGCCCCAGCATTTT. This chain uses TRBV28 with TRBJ1-5; no clear D. Germline values: CDR1 MDHEN, CDR2 SYDVKM. This CDR3 spans 12 amino acids. Trimming took off 7 bases at V and 5 bases at J, with 9 bases between the two ends.

The V call is TRBV28, the J call TRBJ1-4; TRBD1 aligns across 8 bases. Per the germline V gene, CDR1 is MDHEN and CDR2 is SYDVKM. After removal of 4 bases from V and 8 bases from J, the junction contained 15 bases not matched to a gene. The length of the CDR3 is 17 residues. As DNA, the CDR3 is TGTGCCAGCAGTTCTATGGCAGGGGGCCTTTCGAGGGAAAAACTGTTTTTT. It encodes CASSSMAGGLSREKLFF.

This clone was counted between two and nine times. J is TRBJ2-3 and V is TRBV6-1; unclear D gene. The CDR3 totals 15 residues. Trimming left V 2 bases short and J 5 bases short, with 14 bases between. CDR1 is MNHNS, CDR2 SASEGT, per germline. CDR3 in amino acids: CASSESLSLGDTQYF. The CDR3 DNA reads TGTGCCAGCAGTGAATCCCTTTCCCTAGGAGATACGCAGTATTTT.

This chain connects TRBV28 to TRBJ2-7; the match to TRBD2 covers 11 bases. Germline values: CDR1 MDHEN, CDR2 SYDVKM. The V gene end was trimmed by 2 bases and the J gene end by 3 bases; junction bases not matched to a gene: 9. There are 17 residues in the CDR3. The CDR3 coding sequence is TGTGCCAGCAGTTTACCCACTAGCGGGAGTTTTTTCTACGAGCAGTACTTC. Its translation is CASSLPTSGSFFYEQYF.

This clone has only one observation. The V gene is TRBV12-5, the J gene TRBJ1-3; maybe TRBD1 (6 bases). Germline-derived CDR1 and CDR2 are LGHNT and FRNRAP. This CDR3 is built from 20 residues. Between the trimmed V and J ends, which lost 0 bases and 0 bases, there was a span of 21 bases. The CDR3 region has the DNA TGTGCTAGTGGTTTGGTCCTCAGGGGAGGGAAGGGAGACTCTGGAAACACCATATATTTT. Its protein is CASGLVLRGGKGDSGNTIYF. Combining the CDR3 with reference TRBV12-5 and TRBJ1-3 gives the whole variable domain DARVTQTPRHKVTEMGQEVTMRCQPILGHNTVFWYRQTMMQGLELLAYFRNRAPLDDSGMPKDRFSAEMPDATLATLKIQPSEPRDSAVYFCASGLVLRGGKGDSGNTIYFGEGSWLTVV.

This chain links TRBV7-6 with TRBJ2-5; 8 bases line up with TRBD1. In germline, CDR1 is SGHVS, CDR2 FNYEAQ. Trimming at V came to 3 bases and at J to 6 bases, leaving 6 bases not matched to a gene. CDR3 length: 14 amino acids. Here the CDR3 reads CASSFSDRAQTQYF. DNA of the CDR3: TGTGCCAGCAGCTTCTCGGACAGGGCGCAGACCCAGTACTTC.

The rearrangement links TRBV2 to TRBJ1-2; 10 positions agree with TRBD1. V was pared by 6 bases and J by 3 bases, with 4 bases of the junction left unmatched. This CDR3 has 14 amino acids. Germline CDR1 and CDR2: SNHLY and FYNNEI. The CDR3 DNA reads as TGTGCCAGCAGCCGACAGGGGGCCGACTATGGCTACACCTTC. This encodes CASSRQGADYGYTF. The entire variable domain, with the rest obtained from reference TRBV2 and TRBJ1-2, is as follows: EPEVTQTPSHQVTQMGQEVILRCVPISNHLYFYWYRQILGQKVEFLVSFYNNEISEKSEIFDDQFSVERPDGSNFTLKIRSTKLEDSAMYFCASSRQGADYGYTFGSGTRLTVV.

This clone was seen once. The rearrangement uses TRBV7-8 and TRBJ2-5, with a tentative D call TRBD2 (6 bases). This CDR3 contains 14 residues. Germline lookup yields CDR1 SGHVS and CDR2 FQNEAQ. Trimming took 4 bases from V and 5 from J, leaving 14 bases between them. DNA for the CDR3: TGTGCCAGCAGCTGGACGGATGGGGGGGAGACCCAGTACTTC. This codes for CASSWTDGGETQYF.

The V and J genes are TRBV5-1 and TRBJ1-1, with 10 bases lining up with TRBD1. From germline, CDR1 is SGHRS and CDR2 YFSETQ. CDR3 length: 16 amino acids. J was trimmed by 11 bases and V by 0 bases; bases with no gene match: 13. The CDR3 region is CASSLAPGQGSPLAFF. The CDR3 bases are TGCGCCAGCAGCTTGGCCCCGGGACAGGGGTCCCCGCTGGCTTTCTTT.

The V call is TRBV11-2, the J call TRBJ1-5; D gene uncertain. Trimming removed 3 bases from V and 4 bases from J, with 7 bases in between. The CDR3 extends over 13 amino acids. Germline CDR1 and CDR2: SGHAT and FQNNGV. CDR3 sequence (DNA): TGTGCCAGCAGCTTTGGGGAGAATCAGCCCCAGCATTTT. Translating gives CASSFGENQPQHF.

The V gene is TRBV27, the J gene TRBJ2-1, with TRBD1 as a possible D gene (6 bases). CDR3 length equals 14 residues. Trimming shortened V by 1 base and J by 5 bases, and 9 bases separated the two germline ends. CDR1 and CDR2 (germline): MNHEY, SMNVEV (reference sequence). Written as DNA, the CDR3 is TGTGCCAGCAGTTTATGGGGGCAGAACAATGAGCAGTTCTTC. Protein product: CASSLWGQNNEQFF.

This clone was detected a few times. The genes are TRBV19 and TRBJ2-1; D is uncertain. Looked up from germline, CDR1 is LNHDA and CDR2 is SQIVND (reference sequence). Deletions cut 1 base from V and 12 bases from J, with 4 bases between. There are 10 residues in the CDR3. This chain's CDR3 is CASSIAGQFF. The CDR3 region has the DNA TGTGCCAGTAGTATAGCCGGGCAGTTCTTC.

V and J are TRBV28 and TRBJ2-7, with D perhaps TRBD1 (5 bases). This CDR3 is 14 amino acids long. CDR1 and CDR2 from the germline V gene are MDHEN and SYDVKM. With 6 bases removed from V and 2 bases from J, the gap between germline ends came to 14 bases. This chain's CDR3 is CASSLQGITYEQYF. CDR3 DNA sequence: TGTGCCAGCAGCCTCCAGGGTATTACCTACGAGCAGTACTTC.

This clone was recorded only once. The DNA for the CDR3 is TGTGCCAGCAGAGGGGCGGGGATAAGCACAGATACGCAGTATTTT. Encoded protein: CASRGAGISTDTQYF. The rearrangement links TRBV28 to TRBJ2-3, with D possibly matching TRBD2 (6 bases). The CDR3 loop spans 15 amino acids. Germline V gives CDR1 MDHEN, CDR2 SYDVKM. The V end was cut by 6 bases, the J end by 0 bases, with 13 bases between.

The genes are TRBV28 and TRBJ2-2; D is perhaps TRBD2 (6 bases). V was clipped by 5 bases and J by 4 bases, with 14 bases between them. The CDR3 consists of 15 residues. The germline CDR1 and CDR2 sequences are MDHEN and SYDVKM. CDR3 coding DNA: TGTGCCAGCAGTCAACCGGGACTCTCCACCGGGGAGCTGTTTTTT. Translated: CASSQPGLSTGELFF.

The V call is TRBV10-3, the J call TRBJ1-5, with TRBD1 matching over 7 bases. CDR3 size: 12 residues. In germline, CDR1 is ENHRY, CDR2 SYGVKD. V shed 10 bases, J shed 11 bases, and the junction held 11 bases outside the gene matches. CDR3 nucleotides: TGTGCCACCAGACAGGGCCGGCAGGCCCAGCATTTT. It specifies CATRQGRQAQHF.

The chain has TRBV27 and TRBJ1-1; 10 bases map to TRBD1. Trimming cost V 6 bases and J 3 bases; bases outside gene matches: 4. The CDR3 has 14 residues. The V gene's germline CDR1 is MNHEY and CDR2 SMNVEV (reference sequence). The CDR3 region is CASRGTGVDTEAFF. The CDR3 DNA is TGTGCCAGCAGGGGGACAGGGGTTGACACTGAAGCTTTCTTT.

V and J are TRBV28 and TRBJ2-7; TRBD2 might be the D (5 bases). The germline V gene encodes CDR1 MDHEN and CDR2 SYDVKM. V was trimmed by 2 bases and J by 0 bases, leaving 11 bases between them. This CDR3 is built from 15 residues. The CDR3 DNA sequence: TGTGCCAGCAGTTTAGGGAGCACTACCTCCTACGAGCAGTACTTC. Translating it yields CASSLGSTTSYEQYF. Supplemented by reference TRBV28 and TRBJ2-7, the full variable domain reads DVKVTQSSRYLVKRTGEKVFLECVQDMDHENMFWYRQDPGLGLRLIYFSYDVKMKEKGDIPEGYSVSREKKERFSLILESASTNQTSMYLCASSLGSTTSYEQYFGPGTRLTVT.

V and J are TRBV19 and TRBJ2-1; 7 bases align to TRBD2. The CDR3 runs 14 residues. The trim removed 8 bases at V and 0 bases at J, leaving 4 bases unmatched. CDR1 is LNHDA, CDR2 SQIVND, per germline (reference sequence). The chain's CDR3 is CASRRLASYNEQFF. The CDR3 DNA reads TGTGCCAGTCGGAGACTAGCCTCCTACAATGAGCAGTTCTTC.

The V call is TRBV6-1, the J call TRBJ2-4, with TRBD1 matching over 12 bases. The germline V gene encodes CDR1 MNHNS and CDR2 SASEGT. The CDR3 covers 17 residues. J lost 5 bases, V lost 2 bases, and 7 bases had no gene match. CDR3 region: CASSETSGTGGENIQYF. The CDR3 nucleotides are TGTGCCAGCAGTGAAACATCCGGGACAGGGGGCGAAAACATTCAGTACTTC.

The CDR3 region is CASTGQGSEKLFF. Written as DNA, the CDR3 is TGTGCCAGCACGGGACAGGGAAGTGAAAAACTGTTTTTT. The chain employs TRBV2 and TRBJ1-4, with 9 bases identical to TRBD1. This CDR3 comprises 13 residues. Germline V gene sequence: CDR1 SNHLY, CDR2 FYNNEI. V was clipped by 7 bases and J by 7 bases; unmatched bases: 4.

The chain uses TRBV5-6 and TRBJ2-1, with D uncertain. CDR1 SGHDT and CDR2 YYEEEE come from the germline V gene. The CDR3 runs to 11 residues. V was clipped by 5 bases and J by 9 bases, with 9 bases between them. The CDR3 DNA reads as TGTGCCAGCAGTTGGGCCGGTGAGCAGTTCTTC. Residues: CASSWAGEQFF. Using reference TRBV5-6 and TRBJ2-1 for the parts outside the CDR3, the full variable domain is DAGVTQSPTHLIKTRGQQVTLRCSPKSGHDTVSWYQQALGQGPQFIFQYYEEEERQRGNFPDRFSGHQFPNYSSELNVNALLLGDSALYLCASSWAGEQFFGPGTRLTVL.

This sequence joins TRBV27 and TRBJ1-2; 8 bases align to TRBD1. V dropped 5 bases and J dropped 6; count of bases not matched to a gene: 11. This CDR3 has 15 amino acids. Germline assignment: CDR1 MNHEY and CDR2 SMNVEV (reference sequence). The CDR3 here is CASSQSRGLSDGYTF. The CDR3 DNA follows: TGTGCCAGCAGTCAATCCAGGGGGCTCAGCGATGGCTACACCTTC.

This clone was counted once. The rearrangement joins TRBV19 to TRBJ1-1; tentative D call: TRBD1 (5 bases). The CDR3 contains 14 residues. Germline V gene data show CDR1 as LNHDA and CDR2 as SQIVND (reference sequence). V was cut by 3 bases and J by 0 bases, with 8 bases left in between. CDR3 sequence reads: CASSMGLMNTEAFF. CDR3 nucleotide sequence: TGTGCCAGTAGTATGGGACTCATGAACACTGAAGCTTTCTTT.